These 17 T cell receptor beta chains originate from one sample sequenced in a study of blood T cells in healthy people across ages. Together with a sample-barcoded 5' primer, a J-beta primer mix was included in a second PCR lasting about 6 to 11 cycles. One entry per CDR3 protein results from TCRdb running MiXCR on the 5' RACE reads. Among hundreds of thousands of distinct CDR3 sequences listed, about a quarter were seen once. The same sample was also used in a study of T cells of mothers and their children.

What was sequenced was blood. The receptors come from a boy aged 5-17 years in good health.

The gene calls are TRBV30 and TRBJ2-7; the D is unclear. The germline gives CDR1 GTSNPN, CDR2 SVGIG (reference sequence). The V and J ends lost 2 bases and 0 bases respectively, with 11 bases between them. This CDR3 region has 14 residues. The CDR3 spells CAWSYGPGSYEQYF. The DNA for the CDR3 is TGTGCCTGGAGTTATGGGCCAGGCTCCTACGAGCAGTACTTC.

This clonotype has more than one count but fewer than ten. The V and J genes are TRBV14 and TRBJ2-1; 11 positions agree with TRBD1. V dropped 5 bases and J dropped 10; count of bases not matched to a gene: 7. Looked up from germline, CDR1 is SGHDN and CDR2 is FVKESK. This CDR3 is 14 amino acids long. The CDR3 coding sequence is TGTGCCAGCAGCTCATGGACAGGGGGCTTAGAGCAGTTCTTC. It codes for CASSSWTGGLEQFF. Together with reference TRBV14 and TRBJ2-1, the CDR3 gives the full variable domain: EAGVTQFPSHSVIEKGQTVTLRCDPISGHDNLYWYRRVMGKEIKFLLHFVKESKQDESGMPNNRFLAERTGGTYSTLKVQPAELEDSGVYFCASSSWTGGLEQFFGPGTRLTVL.

This chain uses TRBV4-1 with TRBJ1-4; D gene unclear. Per the germline V gene, CDR1 is MGHRA and CDR2 is YSYEKL. V lost 4 bases, J lost 5 bases, and 14 bases lay in between. This CDR3 comprises 15 residues. The CDR3 sequence: CASSPRSEVNEKLFF. Here the CDR3 DNA reads TGCGCCAGCAGCCCCCGGAGTGAAGTCAATGAAAAACTGTTTTTT.

The V and J genes are TRBV24-1 and TRBJ2-3, with D possibly matching TRBD2 (6 bases). The length of the CDR3 is 16 residues. Deletions cut 0 bases from V and 4 bases from J, with 13 bases between. Germline CDR1 is KGHDR and CDR2 is SFDVKD. CDR3 in amino acids: CATSDLQAGVADTQYF. The CDR3, as DNA: TGTGCCACCAGTGATTTGCAAGCGGGCGTTGCAGATACGCAGTATTTT.

V gene TRBV10-3 combines with J gene TRBJ2-3; D perhaps matches TRBD2 (5 bases). Trimming removed 0 bases at V and 5 bases at J, with 21 bases between. The length of the CDR3 is 18 residues. Germline V gene sequence: CDR1 ENHRY, CDR2 SYGVKD. The CDR3 DNA is TGTGCCATCAGTGAGTCGGTCTCGGCGGGCCCGAGGGAAGATACGCAGTATTTT. It specifies CAISESVSAGPREDTQYF.

On this clonotype itself: The germline gene is not matched at one end of the junction; a read error may be the cause. The V gene is TRBV5-1, the J gene TRBJ2-3; 14 bases align to TRBD2. The CDR3 spans 17 residues. Germline-derived CDR1 and CDR2 are SGHRS and YFSETQ. For the CDR3, the DNA is TGCGCCAGCTGCTTGGGACTAGCGGGGGACCCCACAGATACGCAGTATTTT. Protein product: CASCLGLAGDPTDTQYF.

A few counts support this clonotype. The V call is TRBV29-1, the J call TRBJ2-5, with D hard to call. TRBJ2-7 explains the end of the DNA better; the J call may be wrong. The length of the CDR3 is 14 residues. Looked up from germline, CDR1 is SQVTM and CDR2 is ANQGSEA. CDR3 sequence reads: CSVEGSLATSEQYF. The CDR3 DNA reads TGCAGCGTTGAAGGATCCTTGGCCACAAGCGAGCAGTACTTC.

The chain employs TRBV7-9 and TRBJ2-5; D gene ambiguous. The J call may be faulty, since TRBJ2-1 better matches the DNA end. The germline CDR1 and CDR2 sequences are SEHNR and FQNEAQ (reference sequence). CDR3 size: 12 residues. The CDR3, as DNA: TGTGCCAGCAGCTCTCGGAGACCCCTCCAGTTCTTC. Its translation: CASSSRRPLQFF.

The genes are TRBV5-1 and TRBJ2-7, with a tentative D call TRBD1 (5 bases). Germline CDR1 is SGHRS and CDR2 is YFSETQ. CDR3 length: 11 residues. V was pared by 3 bases and J by 12 bases, with 13 bases between. The CDR3 nucleotides read TGCGCCAGCAGCTCGGACATCGAGTGGTACTTC. This sequence encodes CASSSDIEWYF.

This clonotype occurred a few times. The J gene is TRBJ2-1, the V gene TRBV24-1; 8 nucleotides match TRBD1. The J call could be wrong; TRBJ2-7 is a better fit for the DNA end. CDR3 length: 13 amino acids. Germline CDR1 reads KGHDR; CDR2 reads SFDVKD. The CDR3 sequence: CATSDPDRDEQYF. DNA of the CDR3: TGTGCCACCAGTGATCCGGACAGGGACGAGCAGTACTTC.

CDR3 sequence reads: CASRVVEGSHEQYF. The CDR3 coding sequence is TGTGCCAGCAGGGTAGTGGAGGGTAGCCACGAGCAGTACTTC. The V and J genes are TRBV27 and TRBJ2-5; D is perhaps TRBD2 (6 bases). The J call is uncertain, as TRBJ2-7 better fits the DNA end. The germline V gene encodes CDR1 MNHEY and CDR2 SMNVEV (reference sequence). The CDR3 is 14 amino acids.

This chain connects TRBV4-1 to TRBJ2-5, with TRBD1 matching 8 bases. The tail of the sequence fits TRBJ2-1 better, so the J call may be wrong. Germline V gene lookup returns CDR1 MGHRA and CDR2 YSYEKL. The CDR3 totals 17 residues. CDR3 amino acids: CASSQEFLRDRKFHQFF. The CDR3 DNA reads TGCGCCAGCAGCCAAGAATTCCTTCGGGACAGGAAATTCCACCAGTTCTTC.

The J gene is TRBJ1-1, the V gene TRBV3-1, with 9 bases matching TRBD1. Germline trimming cut 1 base from V and 7 bases from J; bases unmatched to any gene: 7. The CDR3 consists of 15 residues. Germline V lookup: CDR1 LGHDT, CDR2 YNNKEL (reference sequence). The CDR3 DNA sequence: TGTGCCAGCAGCCAAGTGGGGACAGGGACCTATGAAGCTTTCTTT. As protein: CASSQVGTGTYEAFF.

The table lists this clonotype with a few counts. The CDR3 here is CSAWTSGGAGETQYF. In DNA, the CDR3 is TGCAGTGCTTGGACTAGCGGGGGGGCGGGAGAGACCCAGTACTTC. The chain combines TRBV20-1 with TRBJ2-5, with 15 bases identical to TRBD2. V gave up 5 bases and J gave up 4 bases; unmatched junction bases: 5. The CDR3 length is 15 residues. Germline V gene lookup returns CDR1 DFQATT and CDR2 SNEGSKA (reference sequence).

The V call is TRBV5-1, the J call TRBJ2-1; TRBD1 aligns across 11 bases. Losses at the gene ends were 3 bases for V and 7 bases for J; bases not matched to a gene: 6. The germline gives CDR1 SGHRS, CDR2 YFSETQ. This CDR3 has 15 residues. The CDR3 coding sequence is TGCGCCAGCAGCTGGTCGGGACAGGGGGGGAATGAGCAGTTCTTC. It translates to CASSWSGQGGNEQFF.

This clonotype was counted a few times. This sequence joins TRBV7-8 and TRBJ1-1; D is ambiguous. This CDR3 comprises 14 residues. The V gene lost 5 bases and the J gene lost 1 base, with 11 bases spanning the gap. Germline assignment: CDR1 SGHVS and CDR2 FQNEAQ. In nucleotides, the CDR3 is TGTGCCAGCAGCCCAAGCTACACGAACACTGAAGCTTTCTTT. Translation gives CASSPSYTNTEAFF.

V and J are TRBV7-3 and TRBJ1-5; 7 nucleotides match TRBD1. V was pared by 7 bases and J by 5 bases, with 14 bases of the junction left unmatched. The CDR3 has 16 amino acids. Germline V gene sequence: CDR1 SGHTA, CDR2 FQGTGA. CDR3 bases: TGTGCCAGCACCAATCAACCGACACAGGGGCATCAGCCCCAGCATTTT. It yields the protein CASTNQPTQGHQPQHF.